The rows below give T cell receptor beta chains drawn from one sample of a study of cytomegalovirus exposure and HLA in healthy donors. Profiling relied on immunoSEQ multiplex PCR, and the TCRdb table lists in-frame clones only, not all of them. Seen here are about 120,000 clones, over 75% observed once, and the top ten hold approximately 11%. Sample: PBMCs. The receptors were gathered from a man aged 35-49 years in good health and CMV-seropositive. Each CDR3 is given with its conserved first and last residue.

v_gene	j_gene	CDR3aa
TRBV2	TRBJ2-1	CASRPGLNNEQFF
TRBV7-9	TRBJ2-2	CSSSSRRGLPNTGELFF
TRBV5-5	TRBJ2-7	CASSPGVRGSYEQYF
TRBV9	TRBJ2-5	CASSVLAGGQETQYF
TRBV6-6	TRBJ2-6	CASSPTAIAGANVLTF
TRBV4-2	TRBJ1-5	CASSNGGQGNQPQHF
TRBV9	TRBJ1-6	CASSVQGSNSPLHF
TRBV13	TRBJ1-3	CASRISGGNTIYF
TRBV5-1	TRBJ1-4	CASTASGGYEKLFF
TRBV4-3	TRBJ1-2	CASSQDPQGDGYTF
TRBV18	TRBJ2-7	CASSPFKDSPYEQYF
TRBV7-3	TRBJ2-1	CATGQGFYNEQFF
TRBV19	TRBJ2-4	CASSINRARTKNIQYF
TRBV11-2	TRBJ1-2	CASSLDRGDGYTF
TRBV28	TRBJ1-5	CASSSPPGGHNQPQHF
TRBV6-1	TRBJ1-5	CASSERGQNNQPQHF
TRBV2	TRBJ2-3	CASSRSTGAFVTDTQYF
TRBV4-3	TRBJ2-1	CASSQGTGGHNEQFF
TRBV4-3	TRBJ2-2	CASSQDRGYTGELFF
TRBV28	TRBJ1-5	CASSPAGTGGGNQPQHF
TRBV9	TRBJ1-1	CASSQETWQGGEAFF
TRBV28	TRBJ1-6	CASRVTGPNNSPLHF
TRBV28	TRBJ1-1	CASSLTGLNTEAFF
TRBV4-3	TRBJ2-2	CASSQRGQNLGPGELFF
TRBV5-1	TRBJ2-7	CASSAGTGVIHEQYF
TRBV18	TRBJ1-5	CASSLGTGNSNQPQHF
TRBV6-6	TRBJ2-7	CASSPAGTGIDEQYF
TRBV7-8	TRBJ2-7	CASSLTGAYEQYF
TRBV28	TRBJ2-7	CASTDYYEQYF
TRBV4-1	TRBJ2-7	CASSQDGTGGLEQYF
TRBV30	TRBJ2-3	CAWGPFFREAQYF
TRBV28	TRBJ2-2	CASSFRDSFTGELFF
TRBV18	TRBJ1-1	CASSPEWRNTEAFF
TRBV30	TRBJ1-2	CAWDRANYGYTF
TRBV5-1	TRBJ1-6	CASSIHRDRAGNSPLHF
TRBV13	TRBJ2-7	CASSFGGASYEQYF
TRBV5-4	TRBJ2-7	CASSDRGRPGFQEQYF
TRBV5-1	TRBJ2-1	CASRPGQYNEQFF
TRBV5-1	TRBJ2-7	CASSRFSGGTWYEQYF
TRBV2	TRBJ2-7	CASSTQGKGYEQYF